What follows are 29 T cell receptor beta chains derived from one specimen sequenced in a study of blood T cell repertoires in COVID-19. The method was immunoSEQ multiplex PCR; TCRdb's version includes in-frame clones alone and lacks a portion of them. This sample has approximately 200,000 clones; about 87% occur once, and the top ten carry 1.7%. The sample was peripheral blood. These receptors all come from a man aged 65 to 79 with acute or convalescent COVID-19.

This clone has only a few counts. The chain uses TRBV7-9 and TRBJ1-4; TRBD1 aligns across 9 bases. Germline V gene sequence: CDR1 SEHNR, CDR2 FQNEAQ (reference sequence). CDR3 length: 15 amino acids. The junction had 4 bases not matched to a gene; V was cut back by 6 bases and J by 2 bases. The CDR3: CASSSQGATNEKLFF. CDR3 bases: TGTGCCAGCAGTTCACAGGGGGCGACTAATGAAAAACTGTTTTTT.

This chain connects TRBV7-9 to TRBJ2-7, with 9 bases fitting TRBD2. The CDR3 loop spans 14 amino acids. CDR1 is SEHNR and CDR2 is FQNEAQ in the germline V gene (reference sequence). Losses at the gene ends were 1 base for V and 3 bases for J; bases not matched to a gene: 1. CDR3 sequence reads: CASSLEAGGYEQYF. In nucleotides, the CDR3 is TGTGCCAGCAGCTTAGAAGCGGGAGGCTACGAGCAGTACTTC.

This clone was counted only a few times. The chain uses TRBV13 and TRBJ2-1, with 9 bases fitting TRBD1. Trimming at V came to 4 bases and at J to 6 bases, leaving 4 bases not matched to a gene. The CDR3 extends over 14 amino acids. The V gene's germline CDR1 is PRHDT and CDR2 FYEKMQ (reference sequence). The CDR3 here is CASSSKTGGNEQFF. The CDR3 DNA reads TGTGCCAGCAGCTCAAAGACAGGGGGCAATGAGCAGTTCTTC.

This chain links TRBV7-2 with TRBJ1-5, with 7 bases identical to TRBD1. V gave up 5 bases and J gave up 4 bases; unmatched junction bases: 8. This CDR3 has 15 residues. Germline V gene sequence: CDR1 SGHTA, CDR2 FQGNSA. CDR3 DNA sequence: TGTGCCAGCAGCAAGGACAGGAACCAAAATCAGCCCCAGCATTTT. It translates to CASSKDRNQNQPQHF.

The V gene is TRBV28, the J gene TRBJ2-1, with 15 bases aligning to TRBD2. Losses at the gene ends were 6 bases for V and 9 bases for J; bases not matched to a gene: 6. The CDR3 has 15 amino acids. Germline V gene lookup returns CDR1 MDHEN and CDR2 SYDVKM. The DNA for the CDR3 is TGTGCCAGCAGGTCGGGACTAGCGGGGGGAGGTGAGCAGTTCTTC. This sequence encodes CASRSGLAGGGEQFF.

The chain uses TRBV6-1 and TRBJ1-2; the D is unclear. Trimming left V 2 bases short and J 8 bases short, with 15 bases between. The CDR3 is 14 residues long. Germline CDR1 and CDR2: MNHNS and SASEGT. The CDR3 nucleotides read TGTGCCAGCAGTGAATTCACTGACCTAGGAGGCTACACCTTC. It translates to CASSEFTDLGGYTF.

This chain uses TRBV5-5 with TRBJ2-3; 7 bases are shared with TRBD1. V gave up 1 base and J gave up 2 bases; unmatched junction bases: 10. The length of the CDR3 is 17 residues. Germline V gene lookup returns CDR1 SGHKS and CDR2 YYEKEE (reference sequence). In DNA, the CDR3 is TGTGCCAGCAGCTTGCAACCGAGGACAGGAACCACAGATACGCAGTATTTT. Translation gives CASSLQPRTGTTDTQYF. The complete variable domain, with remaining parts taken from reference TRBV5-5 and TRBJ2-3, reads DAGVTQSPTHLIKTRGQQVTLRCSPISGHKSVSWYQQVLGQGPQFIFQYYEKEERGRGNFPDRFSARQFPNYSSELNVNALLLGDSALYLCASSLQPRTGTTDTQYFGPGTRLTVL.

The rearrangement links TRBV6-5 to TRBJ2-1; D perhaps matches TRBD1 (6 bases). There are 15 residues in the CDR3. Between the trimmed V and J ends, which lost 6 bases and 4 bases, there was a span of 16 bases. CDR1 MNHEY and CDR2 SVGAGI come from the germline V gene. The CDR3 DNA is TGTGCCAGCAGATGGACAGTTGACACTTACAATGAGCAGTTCTTC. Its translation: CASRWTVDTYNEQFF.

The chain joins TRBV11-2 to TRBJ2-1; D is perhaps TRBD2 (5 bases). Germline CDR1 is SGHAT and CDR2 is FQNNGV. V lost 3 bases and J 10 bases, leaving 13 bases between the germline ends. The CDR3 is made up of 13 amino acids. CDR3 nucleotide sequence: TGTGCCAGCAGCTTGTTGAGCGGCTACGAGCAGTTCTTC. This gives the protein CASSLLSGYEQFF. Full variable domain (outside the CDR3, taken from reference TRBV11-2 and TRBJ2-1): EAGVAQSPRYKIIEKRQSVAFWCNPISGHATLYWYQQILGQGPKLLIQFQNNGVVDDSQLPKDRFSAERLKGVDSTLKIQPAKLEDSAVYLCASSLLSGYEQFFGPGTRLTVL.

This chain links TRBV15 with TRBJ1-2; no reliable D call. V lost 0 bases and J lost 3, with 14 bases in between. Germline lookup yields CDR1 LNHNV and CDR2 YYDKDF (reference sequence). The CDR3 has 16 residues. The CDR3, as DNA: TGTGCCACCAGCAGAGATCTGGGTCCCGGGGACTATGGCTACACCTTC. Residues: CATSRDLGPGDYGYTF. Complete variable domain (other parts from reference TRBV15 and TRBJ1-2): DAMVIQNPRYQVTQFGKPVTLSCSQTLNHNVMYWYQQKSSQAPKLLFHYYDKDFNNEADTPDNFQSRRPNTSFCFLDIRSPGLGDTAMYLCATSRDLGPGDYGYTFGSGTRLTVV.

The CDR3 loop reads CASNPQGVYEQYF. The CDR3 DNA sequence: TGTGCCAGCAATCCCCAGGGGGTCTACGAGCAGTACTTC. The V call is TRBV5-5, the J call TRBJ2-7, with 7 bases identical to TRBD1. The CDR3 contains 13 residues. Losses at the gene ends were 6 bases for V and 3 bases for J; bases not matched to a gene: 6. CDR1 is SGHKS and CDR2 is YYEKEE in the germline V gene (reference sequence).

This chain links TRBV24-1 with TRBJ2-1; D ambiguous. The germline V and J ends were trimmed by 3 bases and 0 bases, with 11 bases remaining between them. Germline loops: CDR1 KGHDR, CDR2 SFDVKD. This CDR3 spans 16 amino acids. The CDR3 protein is CATSDRLRGSYNEQFF. The CDR3 DNA follows: TGTGCCACCAGTGATCGACTCCGTGGCTCCTACAATGAGCAGTTCTTC.

V gene TRBV6-5 combines with J gene TRBJ1-1; TRBD1 might be the D (5 bases). With 6 bases removed from V and 10 bases from J, the gap between germline ends came to 24 bases. Germline loops: CDR1 MNHEY, CDR2 SVGAGI. CDR3 length: 15 residues. CDR3 loop: CASSPGGGVSYVAFF. Here the CDR3 DNA reads TGTGCCAGCAGCCCCGGTGGGGGGGTGTCGTATGTAGCTTTCTTT.

The CDR3 here is CAWTPRSGNTIYF. For the CDR3, the DNA is TGTGCCTGGACTCCCCGCTCTGGAAACACCATATATTTT. The V gene is TRBV30, the J gene TRBJ1-3, with no clear D. The CDR3 consists of 13 residues. Germline V gene data show CDR1 as GTSNPN and CDR2 as SVGIG (reference sequence). The V end lost 4 bases, the J end lost 0 bases, and 7 bases lay between the germline ends.

The rearrangement joins TRBV6-5 to TRBJ2-3; 12 bases match TRBD2. This CDR3 region has 15 residues. The germline gives CDR1 MNHEY, CDR2 SVGAGI. Trimming took 4 bases from V and 2 from J; bases not matched to a gene: 1. The CDR3 here is CASSWTSGNTDTQYF. The DNA for the CDR3 is TGTGCCAGCAGTTGGACTAGCGGGAACACAGATACGCAGTATTTT.

The table lists this clone with a few counts. Germline is not matched at one junction end, which may reflect a read error. The chain carries TRBV6-2 or TRBV6-3 and TRBJ2-7, with D possibly being TRBD2 (6 bases). The CDR3 spans 12 residues. CDR1 and CDR2 from the germline V gene are MNHEY and SVGEGT. CDR3: CASSYGREAVFF. In DNA form, the CDR3 reads TGTGCCAGCAGTTATGGCAGGGAGGCCGTTTTCTTC.

The rearrangement uses TRBV18 and TRBJ2-7, with 9 bases matching TRBD2. After removal of 4 bases from V and 6 bases from J, the junction contained 13 bases not matched to a gene. There are 16 residues in the CDR3. Germline V lookup: CDR1 KGHSH, CDR2 LQKENI. Here the CDR3 reads CASSQGLAGGLREQYF. CDR3 nucleotides: TGTGCCAGCTCACAGGGCCTTGCGGGAGGGCTCCGCGAGCAGTACTTC.

The chain recombines TRBV19 with TRBJ2-1; weak D call: TRBD2 (6 bases). The CDR3 extends over 15 amino acids. Between the trimmed V and J ends, which lost 5 bases and 8 bases, there was a span of 19 bases. Germline V CDR1 and CDR2: LNHDA, SQIVND (reference sequence). The CDR3: CASSSREAGIDEQFF. DNA of the CDR3: TGTGCCAGTAGTTCAAGGGAGGCAGGGATCGATGAGCAGTTCTTC.

The V and J genes are TRBV27 and TRBJ2-5; TRBD1 agrees at 8 bases. From germline, CDR1 is MNHEY and CDR2 SMNVEV (reference sequence). The CDR3 runs to 13 residues. V dropped 10 bases and J dropped 5; count of bases not matched to a gene: 9. The CDR3, as DNA: TGTGCCACTGCAGGGGGCCGTCGGGAGACCCAGTACTTC. It codes for CATAGGRRETQYF.

This chain uses TRBV5-4 with TRBJ2-5, with D perhaps TRBD2 (5 bases). Germline V gene lookup returns CDR1 SGHNT and CDR2 YYREEE (reference sequence). The CDR3 sequence is 14 residues long. V shed 4 bases and J shed 5 bases, with 15 bases lying between them. In DNA form, the CDR3 reads TGTGCCAGCAGCCCAGACCCTACGGGGGAGACCCAGTACTTC. It encodes CASSPDPTGETQYF. The full variable domain, in which reference TRBV5-4 and TRBJ2-5 provide the parts outside the CDR3, is ETGVTQSPTHLIKTRGQQVTLRCSSQSGHNTVSWYQQALGQGPQFIFQYYREEENGRGNFPPRFSGLQFPNYSSELNVNALELDDSALYLCASSPDPTGETQYFGPGTRLLVL.

This chain links TRBV9 with TRBJ2-2; 7 bases line up with TRBD1. The germline gives CDR1 SGDLS, CDR2 YYNGEE. The CDR3 consists of 15 residues. Germline trimming cut 3 bases from V and 3 bases from J; bases unmatched to any gene: 5. The CDR3 sequence is CASSGSDRDTGELFF. The CDR3 nucleotides are TGTGCCAGCAGCGGATCCGACAGGGACACCGGGGAGCTGTTTTTT.

The chain is built from TRBV29-1 and TRBJ2-5; 9 nucleotides align to TRBD1. The V gene's germline CDR1 is SQVTM and CDR2 ANQGSEA. The junction had 12 bases not matched to a gene; V was cut back by 8 bases and J by 8 bases. The CDR3 consists of 13 residues. For the CDR3, the DNA is TGCAGCTTCCCGACAGGGGGGTTAGGTACCCAGTACTTC. This gives the protein CSFPTGGLGTQYF.

The DNA for the CDR3 is TGTGCCATCCAAGGGGACAGGGGCTCCTACGAGCAGTACTTC. Its translation is CAIQGDRGSYEQYF. V is TRBV10-3 and J is TRBJ2-7; 10 positions agree with TRBD1. Germline assignment: CDR1 ENHRY and CDR2 SYGVKD. The ends lost 8 bases at V and 0 bases at J; junction bases unmatched: 4. CDR3 size: 14 residues.

The chain uses TRBV5-1 and TRBJ2-7; D possibly corresponds to TRBD2 (5 bases). CDR3 length: 15 amino acids. Trimming took off 4 bases at V and 5 bases at J, with 19 bases between the two ends. In germline, CDR1 is SGHRS, CDR2 YFSETQ. CDR3 DNA sequence: TGCGCCAGCAGCCATGGCGGGTCTTCTCCTAACGAGCAGTACTTC. Protein: CASSHGGSSPNEQYF.

This clone was counted at least ten times. The V and J genes are TRBV19 and TRBJ1-1; D remains ambiguous. In germline, CDR1 is LNHDA, CDR2 SQIVND (reference sequence). This CDR3 is 15 amino acids long. Trimming removed 1 base from V and 4 bases from J, with 13 bases in between. The CDR3 reads CASSIALEGGTEAFF. The CDR3 DNA reads TGTGCCAGTAGTATAGCTTTGGAGGGTGGCACTGAAGCTTTCTTT.

V usage is TRBV5-1 and J usage is TRBJ2-1; 11 positions agree with TRBD2. The J segment lost 5 bases and the V segment lost 0 bases, leaving 4 bases of the junction unmatched. The CDR3 sequence is 16 residues long. The germline CDR1 and CDR2 sequences are SGHRS and YFSETQ. This chain's CDR3 is CASSLAPGLADNEQFF. The CDR3 DNA reads TGCGCCAGCAGCTTGGCCCCGGGACTAGCGGACAATGAGCAGTTCTTC.

The V and J genes are TRBV24-1 and TRBJ2-2; 7 bases agree with TRBD1. Germline values: CDR1 KGHDR, CDR2 SFDVKD. The trim removed 3 bases at V and 3 bases at J, leaving 9 bases unmatched. The CDR3 covers 17 residues. In DNA, the CDR3 is TGTGCCACCAGTGATGTCCGGGACAGCCAATACACCGGGGAGCTGTTTTTT. Its translation is CATSDVRDSQYTGELFF.

This chain joins TRBV19 and TRBJ1-3; 7 bases match TRBD1. CDR3 size: 14 residues. Germline CDR1 and CDR2: LNHDA and SQIVND (reference sequence). V shed 4 bases, J shed 4 bases, and the junction held 4 bases outside the gene matches. The CDR3 bases are TGTGCCAGTAGTACCAGGGGGGCAGGAAACACCATATATTTT. Encoded protein: CASSTRGAGNTIYF.

This chain links TRBV7-2 with TRBJ2-2; a weak D match, TRBD2 (6 bases). The germline V gene encodes CDR1 SGHTA and CDR2 FQGNSA. CDR3 size: 14 residues. Trimming left V 5 bases short and J 6 bases short, with 13 bases between. CDR3 protein: CASSGGTVPGELFF. Written as DNA, the CDR3 is TGTGCCAGCAGCGGAGGGACGGTCCCCGGGGAGCTGTTTTTT.